Reported below is one T cell receptor beta chain. Its antigen has not been determined. It has no much larger one-base neighbor in the sample; base qualities were not kept. The library was produced with the immunoSEQ multiplex PCR assay. For the multiplex PCR, a mixture combining 60 forward primers for TCR Vbeta segments and 13 reverse primers for TCR Jbeta segments was used. The CDR3 region of rearranged TCR beta genes was amplified from genomic DNA by a multiplex PCR assay. The Illumina HiSeq System was used to sequence the amplified TCR beta libraries as 87-base-pair reads. In the paper's pipeline: A later analysis tallied 70 million to 100 million unique TCR beta chains across the 550 to 850 repertoires, and about 12 million of those chains were shared by two or more donors. Raw reads were error-corrected and collapsed into unique sequences with a nearest-neighbor algorithm that merged closely related sequences to remove PCR and sequencing errors. Alignment of CDR3 sequences to IMGT reference sequences was used to assign V, D and J gene segments. For a sequence to be retained, at least a six-nucleotide match to both a V gene segment and a J gene segment was required. A rearrangement was called productive if the CDR3 had no stop codons and remained in frame with V and J, and every other rearrangement was called non-productive. Following IMGT convention, CDR3 was defined as the stretch from the second conserved V-encoded cysteine to the conserved J-encoded phenylalanine. Sequences without an unambiguous match to a single V gene segment were excluded from the earlier analysis of a few hundred of the donors. In an earlier analysis of almost 600 of the donors, a V segment was called functional when productive rearrangements were above 56.7%, and segregating when the standard deviation between donors exceeded 5%. A statistical classification framework was built for diagnosing cytomegalovirus status from the catalog of TCR beta chain sequences. V and J gene assignment, in a later analysis, came from comparing TCR nucleotide sequences with IMGT/GENE-DB human TR gene sequences. The TCRdist pipeline was used in a later analysis to assign CDR3 sequences and most-parsimonious VDJ recombination scenarios. A later analysis defined each TCR beta chain by its CDR3 amino acid sequence plus V-gene family, and excluded reads lacking a unique V-gene family. A later analysis removed over 500 highly shared, low-generation-probability nucleotide sequences to deal with suspected cross-contamination and a sequencing artifact. In a later analysis, a clonal expansion index for each public chain was calculated from normalized within-repertoire ranks of inferred template counts. In a later analysis, generation probabilities were computed using a VDJ recombination model fitted to out-of-frame rearrangements, and the results were checked against IGoR. Hypergeometric tests were used in a later analysis to score TCR-TCR, TCR-HLA and TCR-CMV co-occurrence, with a repertoire-size bias correction applied to the TCR pairs. False discovery rates were estimated in a later analysis by permuting HLA or CMV assignments 20 times. In a later analysis, co-occurring TCRs were grouped with DBSCAN, and TCRdist sequence similarity was added when clustering was performed within HLA-allele-positive subsets. Repertoires with fewer than 30,000 or more than 120,000 public chains, plus five repertoires with anomalous nucleotide sharing, were excluded from co-occurrence clustering. In TCRdb, the immuneACCESS table is reduced to in-frame sequences with V and J assigned. These tables do not hold every clone; where another copy was compared, an unresolved V gene accounts for under half, and the others remain unexplained. V, J and clone size reflect that table, while D and trimming were determined from the DNA. Across this sample there are about 80,000 clones, with around 77% seen only once. 3% to 3.5% of the sample goes to the ten largest clones.

This specimen belongs to a study of cytomegalovirus exposure and HLA in healthy donors (dated by TCRdb to 2015 to 2018). Turning to the overall study: An earlier analysis of 550 to 700 of the donors reported approximately 270 Gb of sequence data and 120 million or so unique TCR beta sequences from 150 million to 200 million T cells. An early release covering over 500 HLA-typed donors comprised roughly 300 gigabases of sequencing data and 65 million to 100 million unique TCR sequences. Of the roughly 400 genotyped donors, 75% to 85% were placed in the genetic ancestry cluster associated with self-reported Caucasian donors. The study aimed to test whether signatures of past pathogen exposure could be identified by cataloging public T cell receptors. The study used immunosequencing to profile the T cell repertoires of 666 subjects and linked those repertoires to cytomegalovirus serostatus. Along with the roughly 670-subject first cohort, a separate validation cohort of approximately 110 different subjects was used. To predict cytomegalovirus infection status, the study combined high-throughput TCR immunosequencing, statistical association of individual TCRs with disease status, and machine learning. To study patterns of TCR occurrence, a later analysis re-analyzed previously published TCR beta repertoires from 600 to 750 donors and added high-resolution HLA genotyping. The later analysis used no new phenotypic data to find candidate immune exposures, relying instead on TCR beta sequences and their occurrence across donors. An earlier analysis of 500 to 650 of the donors applied high-throughput TCR beta sequencing to assess whether each TCR beta V gene segment acted as functional or pseudogenic. Donor age, sex, ethnicity and CMV serostatus were compiled alongside the repertoire data. A later genetic analysis took genome-wide SNP genotypes for about three fifths of the roughly 700 donors and used that subset as a discovery cohort. Every discovery cohort repertoire had been produced on one sequencing platform. Both class I and class II loci were covered by HLA typing, at four-digit resolution. Typing coverage varied by locus: roughly 620-640 donors for A, B, C, DRB1 and DQB1; approximately 500 for DQA1; nearly 610 for DPA1; approximately 470 for DPB1. Roughly 5 DR-DQ haplotypes were handled as single units for association and clustering, since linkage in the cohort was strong. Across around 400 genotyped donors of the cohort, an average of roughly 200,000 unique TCR beta nucleotide sequences per donor were sequenced, and roughly a sixth of those sequences were non-productive. General conclusions and limits of the study: In vitro tests confirmed that a few of the cytomegalovirus-associated TCR beta chains recognize cytomegalovirus antigens. According to a later analysis, most CMV-associated TCR beta chains appeared to be HLA-restricted, and the HLA associations seemed to be driven largely by CMV exposure. Because some donors lacked HLA typing at each locus, the association tests relied only on the typed subset. Because counts were too low, seventeen rarely observed V segments, including chromosome 9 orphons, were excluded from the earlier analysis of some 590 of the donors. The cohort was sequenced for TCR beta chains only, and without alpha or paired-chain data the features that could be detected were limited. In an earlier analysis of roughly 500 of the donors, most TCR beta V segments appeared in productive rearrangements about 87% or about 30% of the time, broadly matching IMGT annotations. The sequencing pipeline was judged likely to have produced a cluster of highly shared sequence variants as a technical artifact. Correlated functional status among segregating V segments might be attributable to linkage disequilibrium, but an unknown experimental factor could not be ruled out. It was suggested by the authors that the approach could potentially be generalized to other disease states and immunological phenotypes. In a later analysis, several top co-occurrence clusters were reported to appear linked to parvovirus B19, influenza, CMV and Epstein-Barr virus. Assigning TCR associations to individual alleles was difficult when HLA alleles, especially DR and DQ, strongly co-occurred. CMV serostatus was the only immune exposure information available for the cohort. A later analysis found that HLA-associated TCR beta chains were more clonally expanded and had lower generation probabilities than equally common non-associated chains. Specific HLA alleles were associated with around 18,000 TCR beta sequences at a false discovery rate of 0.05 in a later analysis. A further reported finding was that TCR beta sequences accurately predicted the HLA-A and HLA-B alleles for most subjects in the first cohort. Because the 87-base-pair reads could not distinguish some IMGT-functional V segments, including TRBV6-2 and TRBV6-3, those segments were excluded. A total of fewer than 200 TCR beta chains were listed by the study as associated with cytomegalovirus. Sequencing depth was assumed to be roughly uniform across donors in the presence/absence analyses, though that assumption may not hold. In a later analysis, the rate of TCR association differed among HLA loci, with DRB1 alleles having the most associated TCRs and HLA-C alleles having the fewest. Most TCR sequences were observed very rarely across donors, whereas some public TCRs were present in many individuals. A later genetic analysis reported fewer N-insertions in productive TCRs among donors in an Asian-associated ancestry cluster than the roughly 700-donor mean. V-gene and J-gene trimming of TCR beta chains was associated with a missense DCLRE1C variant in a later genetic analysis, and the association was replicated in an independent cohort. Cytomegalovirus status was reported to be diagnosed by the classifier with high specificity and sensitivity in both the original and validation cohorts.

The CDR3 has 15 amino acids, counting the end cysteine and phenylalanine. The CDR3 DNA has 45 bases and is translated from base 1. Reading the germline V gene gives CDR1 SGHAT and CDR2 FQNNGV. For this chain, trimming is 3 bases at the V end and 2 bases at the J end, and the number of junction bases without a gene match is 2. The cohort comprised 710 or so healthy bone marrow donors. All cohort members were sampled while nominally healthy, although unrecorded immune exposures were likely present. The donor tested CMV seronegative, placing the donor among the roughly 350 seronegative members of the cohort. Each donor provided a peripheral blood sample, and peripheral blood mononuclear cells were used for TCR beta sequencing. The Qiagen DNeasy Blood Extraction Kit was used to extract genomic DNA from the blood cell samples.

The chain joins TRBV11-2 to TRBJ2-3; the central 10 bases match TRBD2. The sequence derives from a man between 45 and 60 years old in good health and CMV-seronegative. Sequences were obtained from PBMCs. The CDR3 region has the sequence CASSFSGGFTDTQYF. The DNA is as follows: TGTGCCAGCAGCTTTAGCGGGGGGTTCACAGATACGCAGTATTTT.